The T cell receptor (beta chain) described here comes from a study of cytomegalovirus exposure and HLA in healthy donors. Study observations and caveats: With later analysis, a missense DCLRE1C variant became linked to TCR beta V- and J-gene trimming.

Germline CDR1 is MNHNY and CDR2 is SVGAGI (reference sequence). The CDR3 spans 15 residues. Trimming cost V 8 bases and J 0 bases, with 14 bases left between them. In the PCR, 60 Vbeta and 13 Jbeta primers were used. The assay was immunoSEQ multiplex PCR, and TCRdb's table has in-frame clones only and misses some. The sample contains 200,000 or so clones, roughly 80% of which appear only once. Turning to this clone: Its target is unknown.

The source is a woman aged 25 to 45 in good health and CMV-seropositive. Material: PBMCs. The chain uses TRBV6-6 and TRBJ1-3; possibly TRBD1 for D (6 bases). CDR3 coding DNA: TGTGCCAGCTCCCGGGACACCCGCTCTGGAAACACCATATATTTT. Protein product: CASSRDTRSGNTIYF.